This T cell receptor (beta chain) came from a study of spatial heterogeneity in lung cancer. About the study: The study consistently detected more beta-chain than alpha-chain sequences.

Germline V gene lookup returns CDR1 SEHNR and CDR2 FQNEAQ (reference sequence). Between the trimmed V and J ends, which lost 5 bases and 0 bases, there was a span of 10 bases. The CDR3 contains 14 residues. Time point in this sample: sample taken at primary tumor resection. Extraction of whole RNA from tumor, nontumor lung or frozen PBMC preceded unsorted sequencing. This clonotype has at least ten counts. A unique molecular identifier was attached to every TCR cDNA molecule. Each CDR3 protein is one row after TCRdb ran MiXCR on the 5' RACE reads. Altogether some 41,000 distinct CDR3 sequences are present, approximately 6.8% being singletons, with the ten largest covering roughly 45%.

The sequenced sample was PBMCs, obtained at surgery. V and J are TRBV7-9 and TRBJ1-1, with D possibly TRBD1 on 5 matching bases. This TCR was sampled from a female donor with early-stage non-small cell lung cancer. The CDR3 loop is CASSPMGVNTEAFF. In DNA, the CDR3 is TGTGCCAGCAGCCCGATGGGGGTGAACACTGAAGCTTTCTTT.